Below, 6 T cell receptor beta chains from the same sample are listed, as sequenced in a study of blood T cell repertoires in COVID-19. Clones were read by immunoSEQ multiplex PCR, and TCRdb kept only the in-frame ones, dropping some. The sample contains approximately 150,000 clones, less than 90% of which appear only once. Sequenced input: PBMCs or T cells enriched from blood (not recorded which). The receptors come from a woman between 45 and 65 years old who had recovered from COVID-19.

This clone was observed once. This rearrangement joins TRBV7-2 to TRBJ2-7; 9 bases line up with TRBD1. The V gene's germline CDR1 is SGHTA and CDR2 FQGNSA. With 5 bases clipped from V and 4 bases from J, the junction kept 6 bases outside the gene matches. CDR3 length: 14 residues. The CDR3 sequence: CASSITGGPYEQYF. CDR3 nucleotides: TGTGCCAGCAGCATAACAGGGGGCCCATACGAGCAGTACTTC. Full variable domain (rest looked up from reference TRBV7-2 and TRBJ2-7): GAGVSQSPSNKVTEKGKDVELRCDPISGHTALYWYRQSLGQGLEFLIYFQGNSAPDKSGLPSDRFSAERTGGSVSTLTIQRTQQEDSAVYLCASSITGGPYEQYFGPGTRLTVT.

The rearrangement joins TRBV10-2 to TRBJ1-2, with TRBD1 as a possible D gene (5 bases). This CDR3 spans 15 amino acids. Germline CDR1 is WSHSY and CDR2 is SAAADI. The V gene lost 0 bases and the J gene lost 8 bases, with 16 bases spanning the gap. The CDR3 bases are TGCGCCAGCAGTGAGTCTAAGGCGGGGGTCCGGGGCTACACCTTC. This codes for CASSESKAGVRGYTF.

The chain employs TRBV28 and TRBJ2-3, with TRBD1 matching over 10 bases. CDR1 is MDHEN, CDR2 SYDVKM, per germline. The CDR3 length is 15 residues. V trimming: 2 bases; J trimming: 6 bases; junction bases outside the gene matches: 5. CDR3 sequence: CASSLGTGVEDTQYF. In DNA form, the CDR3 reads TGTGCCAGCAGTTTAGGGACAGGGGTCGAGGATACGCAGTATTTT.

The chain links TRBV5-1 to TRBJ2-1, with TRBD1 identical over 7 bases. Germline trimming cut 0 bases from V and 9 bases from J; bases unmatched to any gene: 6. This CDR3 is built from 14 residues. CDR1 and CDR2 from the germline V gene are SGHRS and YFSETQ. In DNA form, the CDR3 reads TGCGCCAGCAGCTTGGAACAGGGGTTCCCTGAGCAGTTCTTC. Its protein product is CASSLEQGFPEQFF.

In this sample, this clone turned up a few times. The V gene is TRBV7-6, the J gene TRBJ1-1; a possible D gene is TRBD1 (6 bases). The CDR3 is 16 residues long. V lost 5 bases to trimming and J lost 4 bases, with 20 bases between them. Germline assignment: CDR1 SGHVS and CDR2 FNYEAQ. CDR3 amino acids: CASSAKQGMLSTEAFF. CDR3 sequence (DNA): TGTGCCAGCAGCGCAAAACAGGGTATGCTGAGCACTGAAGCTTTCTTT.

The CDR3 protein is CASSFQGGLYGYTF. The DNA for the CDR3 is TGTGCCAGTAGTTTTCAGGGTGGTTTGTATGGCTACACCTTC. J is TRBJ1-2 and V is TRBV19, with a weak D call TRBD1 (5 bases). Germline CDR1 and CDR2: LNHDA and SQIVND (reference sequence). The CDR3 loop spans 14 amino acids. V was shortened by 5 bases and J by 5 bases, with 15 bases between the two germline ends.